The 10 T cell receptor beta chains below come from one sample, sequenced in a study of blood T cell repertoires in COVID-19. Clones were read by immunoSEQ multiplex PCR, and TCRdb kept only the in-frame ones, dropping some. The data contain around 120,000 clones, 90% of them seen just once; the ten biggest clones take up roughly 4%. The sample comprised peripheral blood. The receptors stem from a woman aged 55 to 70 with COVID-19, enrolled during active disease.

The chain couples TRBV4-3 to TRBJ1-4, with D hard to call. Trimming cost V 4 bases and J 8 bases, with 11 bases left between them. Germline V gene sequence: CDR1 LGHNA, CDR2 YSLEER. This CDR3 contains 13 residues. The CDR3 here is CASSPTGREKLFF. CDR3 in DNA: TGCGCCAGCAGCCCGACCGGGAGGGAAAAACTGTTTTTT.

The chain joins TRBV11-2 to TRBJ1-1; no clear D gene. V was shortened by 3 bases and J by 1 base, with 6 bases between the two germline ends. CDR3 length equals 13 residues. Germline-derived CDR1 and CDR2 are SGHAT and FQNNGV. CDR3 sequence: CASSLRQNTEAFF. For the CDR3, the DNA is TGTGCCAGCAGCTTGCGACAGAACACTGAAGCTTTCTTT.

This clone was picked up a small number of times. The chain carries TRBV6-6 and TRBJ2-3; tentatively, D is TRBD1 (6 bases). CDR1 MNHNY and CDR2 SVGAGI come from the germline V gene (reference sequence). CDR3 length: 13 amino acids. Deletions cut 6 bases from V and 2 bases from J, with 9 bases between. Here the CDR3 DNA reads TGTGCCAGCAGCCGGACAGACACAGATACGCAGTATTTT. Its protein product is CASSRTDTDTQYF.

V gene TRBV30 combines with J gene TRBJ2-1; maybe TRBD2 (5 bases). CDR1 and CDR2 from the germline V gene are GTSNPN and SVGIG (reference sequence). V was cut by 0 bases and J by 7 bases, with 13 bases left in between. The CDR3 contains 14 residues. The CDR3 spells CAWSVALVGNEQFF. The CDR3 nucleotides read TGTGCCTGGAGTGTAGCACTAGTTGGAAATGAGCAGTTCTTC.

CDR3 protein: CASSALPRQDGYGYTF. In nucleotides, the CDR3 is TGTGCCAGCAGTGCGCTCCCACGACAGGATGGCTATGGCTACACCTTC. V gene TRBV28 combines with J gene TRBJ1-2; D perhaps matches TRBD1 (6 bases). Germline V gene data show CDR1 as MDHEN and CDR2 as SYDVKM. There are 16 residues in the CDR3. V was cut by 5 bases and J by 4 bases, with 20 bases left in between.

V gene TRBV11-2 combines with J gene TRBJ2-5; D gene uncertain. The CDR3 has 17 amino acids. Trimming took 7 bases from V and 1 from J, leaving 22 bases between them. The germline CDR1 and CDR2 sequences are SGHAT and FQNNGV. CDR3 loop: CASTVLRSGGGQETQYF. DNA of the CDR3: TGTGCCAGCACCGTTTTACGATCCGGCGGCGGCCAAGAGACCCAGTACTTC.

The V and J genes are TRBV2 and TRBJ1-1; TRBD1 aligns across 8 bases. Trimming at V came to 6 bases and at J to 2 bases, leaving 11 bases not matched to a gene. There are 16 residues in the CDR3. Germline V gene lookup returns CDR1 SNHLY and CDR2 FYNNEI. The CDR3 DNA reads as TGTGCCAGCAGCCAGACGGGACAGGTCTTAAACACTGAAGCTTTCTTT. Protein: CASSQTGQVLNTEAFF.

The CDR3 loop reads CASSFTTNQPQHF. The CDR3 nucleotides are TGTGCCAGCAGCTTCACTACCAATCAGCCCCAGCATTTT. The genes are TRBV7-2 and TRBJ1-5; D ambiguous. The germline V and J ends were trimmed by 3 bases and 3 bases, with 6 bases remaining between them. CDR3 length: 13 residues. Germline values: CDR1 SGHTA, CDR2 FQGNSA.

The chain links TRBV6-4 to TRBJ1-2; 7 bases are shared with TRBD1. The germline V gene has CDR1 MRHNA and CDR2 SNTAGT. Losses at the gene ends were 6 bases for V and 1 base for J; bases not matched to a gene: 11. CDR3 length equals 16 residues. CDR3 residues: CASRLQGVGGNYGYTF. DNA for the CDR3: TGTGCCAGCAGACTCCAGGGGGTCGGGGGTAACTATGGCTACACCTTC.

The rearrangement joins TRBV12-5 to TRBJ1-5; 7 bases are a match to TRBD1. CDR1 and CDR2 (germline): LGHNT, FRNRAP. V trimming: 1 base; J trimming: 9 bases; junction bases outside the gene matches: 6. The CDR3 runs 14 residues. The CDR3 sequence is CASGLDPRQGPQHF. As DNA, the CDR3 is TGTGCTAGTGGTTTGGACCCTCGACAGGGGCCCCAGCATTTT.